The sequence of this T cell receptor (beta chain) was determined in a study of regulatory T cells in long-lasting Graves disease. Overall study findings and caveats: Patients with persistent disease showed a bias toward TRBV28, TRBJ1-2 and TRBJ2-5.

Regarding time point: persistent/refractory GD, antithyroid drugs over 5 years with positive TRAb. PBMCs provided the RNA from which the TCR library was made. This clonotype was recorded many times. Its antigen is unidentified. With iRepertoire HTBI primers and Arm-PCR of CDR3 regions, TCR beta libraries were built. Per the original methods: Identification yielded 60 or so TRBV and under 15 TRBJ segments across samples. TCRdb reprocessed the multiplex PCR reads with MiXCR, giving one entry per CDR3 protein. TCRdb, not the authors, supplied the V and J calls. The table shows around 500,000 distinct CDR3 sequences, with about a fifth occurring only once. Trimming shortened V by 0 bases and J by 7 bases, and 13 bases separated the two germline ends. This CDR3 comprises 14 residues. In germline, CDR1 is SEHNR, CDR2 FQNEAQ (reference sequence).

The chain recombines TRBV7-9 with TRBJ2-7; D is unresolved. The receptor was derived from a female donor with Graves disease. The sample in question was peripheral blood mononuclear cells (PBMCs), obtained when the disease was refractory, from a patient treated with antithyroid drugs. CDR3 amino acids: CASSLAQPSVEQYF. The CDR3 coding sequence is TGTGCCAGCAGCTTAGCACAGCCCAGTGTAGAGCAGTACTTC.